This T cell receptor (beta chain) was recovered during a study of cytomegalovirus exposure and HLA in healthy donors. General study results and limits: In an earlier analysis, about 87% or about 30%: the productive usage of most TCR beta V segments.

Primers: 60 Vbeta forward and 13 Jbeta reverse. TCRdb keeps only in-frame clones here, not all; method: immunoSEQ multiplex PCR. The data contain 100,000 to 150,000 clones, approximately 75% of them singletons. On this clone itself: Antigen unknown.

Unmatched junction bases numbered 7, after V lost 3 bases and J lost 1 base. The CDR3 has 16 residues. Germline values: CDR1 SGHAT, CDR2 FQNNGV. This sequence originates from a man aged 25-45 years in good health and CMV-seronegative. The chain combines TRBV11-2 with TRBJ2-7; 9 bases agree with TRBD1. Sequencing input: PBMCs. CDR3 residues: CASSFGTGMYSYEQYF. In nucleotides, the CDR3 is TGTGCCAGCAGCTTTGGGACAGGGATGTATTCCTACGAGCAGTACTTC. Based on the CDR3 plus reference TRBV11-2 and TRBJ2-7, the full variable domain is EAGVAQSPRYKIIEKRQSVAFWCNPISGHATLYWYQQILGQGPKLLIQFQNNGVVDDSQLPKDRFSAERLKGVDSTLKIQPAKLEDSAVYLCASSFGTGMYSYEQYFGPGTRLTVT.